This T cell receptor (beta chain) was documented in a study of blood T cell repertoires in COVID-19. Study background: Samples representing acute and convalescent COVID-19 were sourced from the United States, Italy and Spain. PBMCs, B-cell-depleted T cells, or T cells provided the cDNA or gDNA that made up the material.

V gave up 4 bases and J gave up 5 bases; unmatched junction bases: 10. The CDR3 covers 17 residues. Germline lookup yields CDR1 LNHDA and CDR2 SQIVND (reference sequence). In the source study's methods: For nucleated cells, counts were estimated from reference gene primer amplification. Sequenced by immunoSEQ multiplex PCR; TCRdb stores in-frame clones only, minus some. The V and J calls and clone size come from that table; D and trimming were worked out from the DNA. The table includes 60,000 or so clones, roughly 90% detected once. Material: peripheral blood. J is TRBJ2-1 and V is TRBV19; 11 nucleotides align to TRBD2. The TCR sequence derives from a human donor with active COVID-19. The donor label of this sample is uncertain. CDR3 protein: CASSTALLAGVNNEQFF. In DNA form, the CDR3 reads TGTGCCAGTAGTACGGCACTACTAGCGGGAGTAAACAATGAGCAGTTCTTC.